These 4 T cell receptor beta chains were sequenced from one sample in a study of blood T cell repertoires in COVID-19. Assay: immunoSEQ multiplex PCR; the TCRdb copy retains only in-frame clones and omits some. Among hundreds of thousands of clones listed, about 88% were seen once. The sample comprised PBMCs or T cells enriched from blood (not recorded which). The source is a woman between 18 and 29 years old who had been exposed to COVID-19.

J is TRBJ1-5 and V is TRBV25-1, with 7 bases that match TRBD1. The germline gives CDR1 MGHDK, CDR2 SYGVNS. CDR3 length: 16 amino acids. With 3 bases clipped from V and 4 bases from J, the junction kept 9 bases outside the gene matches. For the CDR3, the DNA is TGTGCCAGCAGTGACGGGGACAGCCCCTCAAATCAGCCCCAGCATTTT. Translating it yields CASSDGDSPSNQPQHF.

This sequence joins TRBV7-8 and TRBJ2-7, with TRBD2 matching over 7 bases. CDR1 SGHVS and CDR2 FQNEAQ come from the germline V gene. The CDR3 runs 16 residues. V lost 1 base, J lost 4 bases, and 10 bases stayed unmatched. CDR3 loop: CASSLGGYAGEYEQYF. The CDR3 DNA follows: TGTGCCAGCAGCTTAGGGGGTTATGCGGGAGAATACGAGCAGTACTTC.

The chain employs TRBV19 and TRBJ1-1; D is unresolved. The V end lost 6 bases, the J end lost 0 bases, and 5 bases lay between the germline ends. This CDR3 region has 12 residues. Germline loops: CDR1 LNHDA, CDR2 SQIVND (reference sequence). CDR3 nucleotide sequence: TGTGCCAGTAGGGAGTTGAACACTGAAGCTTTCTTT. As protein: CASRELNTEAFF.

This chain connects TRBV6-5 to TRBJ2-7; 7 bases align to TRBD1. Germline CDR1 MNHEY, CDR2 SVGAGI. V lost 6 bases and J lost 9; bases outside the gene matches: 8. There are 12 residues in the CDR3. The CDR3 DNA follows: TGTGCCAGCAGCACGGGACAGTCGGGGCAGTACTTC. It translates to CASSTGQSGQYF.